What follows describes a single TCR beta chain. This entry belongs to a study of blood T cell repertoires in COVID-19. Study overall: T cells, B-cell-depleted T cells, or PBMCs supplied cDNA or gDNA.

Recovered Cohort 3 donors showed two negative PCRs, clearance, or symptom resolution. Sequenced by immunoSEQ multiplex PCR; TCRdb stores in-frame clones only, minus some. Among hundreds of thousands of clones, more than 80% were seen once, and the ten largest hold around 1.1%. The specimen was PBMCs or T cells enriched from blood (not recorded which). This TCR was recovered from a man younger than 45 who had recovered from COVID-19.

CDR3 coding DNA: TGTGCCAGCTCAGGGGTCGGAAAGGTTGGAGTCACCGGGGAGCTGTTTTTT. It translates to CASSGVGKVGVTGELFF. This chain uses TRBV19 with TRBJ2-2, with TRBD1 as a possible D gene (6 bases). The ends were cut back, 9 bases at V and 4 bases at J, with 24 bases in the middle. Germline values: CDR1 LNHDA, CDR2 SQIVND (reference sequence). The CDR3 consists of 17 residues.